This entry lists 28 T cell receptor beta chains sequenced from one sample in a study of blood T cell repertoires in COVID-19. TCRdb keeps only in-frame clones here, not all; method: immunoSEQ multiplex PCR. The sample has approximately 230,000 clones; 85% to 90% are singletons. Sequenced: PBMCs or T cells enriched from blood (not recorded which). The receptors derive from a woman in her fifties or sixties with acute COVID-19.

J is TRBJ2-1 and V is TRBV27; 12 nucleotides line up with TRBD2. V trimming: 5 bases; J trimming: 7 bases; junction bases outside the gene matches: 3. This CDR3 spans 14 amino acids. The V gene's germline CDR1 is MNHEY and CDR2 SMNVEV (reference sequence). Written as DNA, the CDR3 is TGTGCCAGCAGTCTAGCGGGAGGGGGGAATGAGCAGTTCTTC. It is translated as CASSLAGGGNEQFF.

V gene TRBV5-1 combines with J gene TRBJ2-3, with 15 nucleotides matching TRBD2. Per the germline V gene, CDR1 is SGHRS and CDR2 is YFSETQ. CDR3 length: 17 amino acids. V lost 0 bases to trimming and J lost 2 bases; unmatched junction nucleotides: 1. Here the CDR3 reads CASSLGTSGRATDTQYF. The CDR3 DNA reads TGCGCCAGCAGCTTGGGGACTAGCGGGAGGGCCACAGATACGCAGTATTTT.

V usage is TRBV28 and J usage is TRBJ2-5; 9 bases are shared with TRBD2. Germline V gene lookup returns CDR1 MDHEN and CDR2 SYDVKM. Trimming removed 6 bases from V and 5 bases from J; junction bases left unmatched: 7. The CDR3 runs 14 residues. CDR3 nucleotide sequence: TGTGCCAGCAGAGCGGGAGGAAGTGCGGAGACCCAGTACTTC. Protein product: CASRAGGSAETQYF.

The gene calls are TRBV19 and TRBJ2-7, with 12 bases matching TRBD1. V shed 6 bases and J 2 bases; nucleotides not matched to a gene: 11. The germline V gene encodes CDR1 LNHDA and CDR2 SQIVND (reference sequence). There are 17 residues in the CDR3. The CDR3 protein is CASSNYGTGGAAYEQYF. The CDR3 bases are TGTGCCAGTAGCAACTATGGGACAGGGGGCGCAGCCTACGAGCAGTACTTC.

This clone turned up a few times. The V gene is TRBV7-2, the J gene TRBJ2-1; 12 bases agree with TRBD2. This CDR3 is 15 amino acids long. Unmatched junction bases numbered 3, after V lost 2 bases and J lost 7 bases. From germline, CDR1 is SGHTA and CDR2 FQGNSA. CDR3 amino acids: CASSLLAGGNNEQFF. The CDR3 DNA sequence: TGTGCCAGCAGCTTACTAGCGGGAGGGAATAATGAGCAGTTCTTC.

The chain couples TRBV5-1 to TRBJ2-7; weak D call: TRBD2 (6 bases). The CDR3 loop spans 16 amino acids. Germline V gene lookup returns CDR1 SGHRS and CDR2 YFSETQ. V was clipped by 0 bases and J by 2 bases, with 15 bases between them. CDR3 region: CASSLGLSGGAYEQYF. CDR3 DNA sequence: TGCGCCAGCAGCTTGGGATTGTCCGGGGGTGCCTACGAGCAGTACTTC.

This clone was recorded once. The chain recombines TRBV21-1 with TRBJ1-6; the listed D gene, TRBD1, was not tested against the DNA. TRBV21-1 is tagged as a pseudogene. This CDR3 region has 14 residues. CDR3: CASSNPTDNSPLHF. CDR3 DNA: TGTGCCAGCAGCAATCCGACAGATAATTCACCCCTCCACTTT.

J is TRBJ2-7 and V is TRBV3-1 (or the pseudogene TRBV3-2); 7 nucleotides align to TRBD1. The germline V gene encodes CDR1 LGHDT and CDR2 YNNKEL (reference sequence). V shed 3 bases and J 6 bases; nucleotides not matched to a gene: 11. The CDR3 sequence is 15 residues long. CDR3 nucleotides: TGTGCCAGCAGCCACAGGACAGGCTATTTCAGCGAGCAGTACTTC. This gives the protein CASSHRTGYFSEQYF.

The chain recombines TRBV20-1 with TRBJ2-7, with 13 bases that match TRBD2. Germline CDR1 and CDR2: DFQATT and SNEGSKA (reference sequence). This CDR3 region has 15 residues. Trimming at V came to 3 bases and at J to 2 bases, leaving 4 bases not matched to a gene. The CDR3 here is CSASDGTSGTYEQYF. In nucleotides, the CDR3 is TGCAGTGCTAGTGACGGGACTAGCGGGACCTACGAGCAGTACTTC.

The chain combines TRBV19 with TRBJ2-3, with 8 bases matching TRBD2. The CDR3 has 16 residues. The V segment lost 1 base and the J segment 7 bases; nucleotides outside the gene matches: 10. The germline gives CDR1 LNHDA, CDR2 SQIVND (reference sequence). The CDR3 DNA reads TGTGCCAGTAGTATAGGACCCGGGACTAGAGCCTATACGCAGTATTTT. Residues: CASSIGPGTRAYTQYF.

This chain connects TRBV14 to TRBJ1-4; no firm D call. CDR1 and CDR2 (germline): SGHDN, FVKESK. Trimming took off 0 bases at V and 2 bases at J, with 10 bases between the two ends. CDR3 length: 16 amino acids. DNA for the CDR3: TGTGCCAGCAGCCAAGACAGCGCTCCTACTAATGAAAAACTGTTTTTT. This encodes CASSQDSAPTNEKLFF. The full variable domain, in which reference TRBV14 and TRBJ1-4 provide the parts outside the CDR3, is EAGVTQFPSHSVIEKGQTVTLRCDPISGHDNLYWYRRVMGKEIKFLLHFVKESKQDESGMPNNRFLAERTGGTYSTLKVQPAELEDSGVYFCASSQDSAPTNEKLFFGSGTQLSVL.

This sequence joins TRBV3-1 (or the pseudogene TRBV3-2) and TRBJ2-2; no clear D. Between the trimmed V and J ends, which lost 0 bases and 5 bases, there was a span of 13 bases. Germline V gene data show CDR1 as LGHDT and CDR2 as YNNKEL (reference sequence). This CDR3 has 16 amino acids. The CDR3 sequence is CASSQELTYPTGELFF. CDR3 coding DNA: TGTGCCAGCAGCCAAGAATTAACCTACCCGACCGGGGAGCTGTTTTTT.

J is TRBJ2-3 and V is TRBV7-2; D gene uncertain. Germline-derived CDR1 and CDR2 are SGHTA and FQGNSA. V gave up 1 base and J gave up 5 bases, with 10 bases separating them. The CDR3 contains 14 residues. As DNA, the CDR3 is TGTGCCAGCAGCTTAGTTTCGTTGCGAGATACGCAGTATTTT. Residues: CASSLVSLRDTQYF.

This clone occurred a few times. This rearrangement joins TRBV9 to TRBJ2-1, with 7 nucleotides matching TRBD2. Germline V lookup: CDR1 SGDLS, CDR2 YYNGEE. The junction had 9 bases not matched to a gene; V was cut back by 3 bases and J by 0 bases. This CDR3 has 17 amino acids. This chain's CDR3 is CASSGRGGESSYNEQFF. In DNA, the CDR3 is TGTGCCAGCAGCGGCCGTGGGGGGGAAAGCTCCTACAATGAGCAGTTCTTC.

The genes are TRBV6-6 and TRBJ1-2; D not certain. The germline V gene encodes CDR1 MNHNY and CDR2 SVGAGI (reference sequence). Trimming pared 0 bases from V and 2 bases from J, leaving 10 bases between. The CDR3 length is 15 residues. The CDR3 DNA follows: TGTGCCAGCAGTTACTCGGAGGGTCGGAACTATGGCTACACCTTC. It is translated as CASSYSEGRNYGYTF.

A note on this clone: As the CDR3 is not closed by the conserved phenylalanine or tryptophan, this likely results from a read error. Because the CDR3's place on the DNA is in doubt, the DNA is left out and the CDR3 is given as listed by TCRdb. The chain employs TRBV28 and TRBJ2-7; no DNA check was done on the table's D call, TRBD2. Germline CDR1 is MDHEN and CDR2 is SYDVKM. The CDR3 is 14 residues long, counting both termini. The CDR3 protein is CASSLGLAGGQLYR.

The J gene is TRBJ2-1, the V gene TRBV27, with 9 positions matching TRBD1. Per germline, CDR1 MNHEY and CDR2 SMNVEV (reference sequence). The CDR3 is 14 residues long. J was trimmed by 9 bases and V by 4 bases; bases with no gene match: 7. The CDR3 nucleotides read TGTGCCAGCAGTTCTGTACAGGGGGCGTTTGAGCAGTTCTTC. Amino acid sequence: CASSSVQGAFEQFF.

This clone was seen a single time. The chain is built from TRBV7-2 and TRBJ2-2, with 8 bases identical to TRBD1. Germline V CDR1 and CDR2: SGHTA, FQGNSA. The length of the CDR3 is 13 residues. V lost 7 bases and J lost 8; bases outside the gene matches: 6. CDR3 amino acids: CASNQGAWGELFF. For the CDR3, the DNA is TGTGCCAGCAACCAGGGGGCATGGGGGGAGCTGTTTTTT. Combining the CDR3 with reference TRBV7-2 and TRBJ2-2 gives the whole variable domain GAGVSQSPSNKVTEKGKDVELRCDPISGHTALYWYRQSLGQGLEFLIYFQGNSAPDKSGLPSDRFSAERTGGSVSTLTIQRTQQEDSAVYLCASNQGAWGELFFGEGSRLTVL.

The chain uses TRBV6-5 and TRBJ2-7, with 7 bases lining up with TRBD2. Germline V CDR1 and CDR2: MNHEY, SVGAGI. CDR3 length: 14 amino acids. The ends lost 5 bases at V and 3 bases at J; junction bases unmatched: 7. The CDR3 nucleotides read TGTGCCAGCAGTCCGGGCGGGAGTGGCTACGAGCAGTACTTC. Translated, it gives CASSPGGSGYEQYF.

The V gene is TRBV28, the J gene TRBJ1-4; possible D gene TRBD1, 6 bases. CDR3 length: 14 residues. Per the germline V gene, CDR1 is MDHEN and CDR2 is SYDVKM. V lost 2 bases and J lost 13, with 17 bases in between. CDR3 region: CASSLPQGSLRLFF. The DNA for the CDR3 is TGTGCCAGCAGTTTACCCCAGGGGTCGTTACGACTGTTTTTT.

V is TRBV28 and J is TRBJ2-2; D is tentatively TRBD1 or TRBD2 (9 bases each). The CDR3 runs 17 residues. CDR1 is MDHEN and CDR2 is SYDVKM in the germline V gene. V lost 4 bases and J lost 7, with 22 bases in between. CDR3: CASSWDRALAGRGELFF. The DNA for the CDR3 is TGTGCCAGCAGTTGGGACAGGGCTCTAGCGGGACGCGGGGAGCTGTTTTTT.

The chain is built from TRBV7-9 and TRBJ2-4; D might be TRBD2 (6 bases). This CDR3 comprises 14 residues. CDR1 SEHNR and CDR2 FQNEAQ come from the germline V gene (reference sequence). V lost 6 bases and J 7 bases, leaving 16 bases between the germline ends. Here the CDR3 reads CASRGETSPNIQYF. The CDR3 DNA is TGTGCCAGCAGGGGGGAGACTAGTCCCAACATTCAGTACTTC.

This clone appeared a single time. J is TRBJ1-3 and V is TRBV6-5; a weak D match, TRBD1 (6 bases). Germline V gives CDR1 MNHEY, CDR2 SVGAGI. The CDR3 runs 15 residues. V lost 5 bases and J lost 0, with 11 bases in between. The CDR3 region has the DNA TGTGCCAGCAGTCCGGACAGAAGCTCTGGAAACACCATATATTTT. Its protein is CASSPDRSSGNTIYF.

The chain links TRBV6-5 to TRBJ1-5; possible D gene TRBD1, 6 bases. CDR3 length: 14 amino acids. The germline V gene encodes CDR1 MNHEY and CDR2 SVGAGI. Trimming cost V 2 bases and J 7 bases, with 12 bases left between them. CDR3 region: CASSYPQGGQPQHF. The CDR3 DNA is TGTGCCAGCAGTTACCCACAGGGTGGGCAGCCCCAGCATTTT.

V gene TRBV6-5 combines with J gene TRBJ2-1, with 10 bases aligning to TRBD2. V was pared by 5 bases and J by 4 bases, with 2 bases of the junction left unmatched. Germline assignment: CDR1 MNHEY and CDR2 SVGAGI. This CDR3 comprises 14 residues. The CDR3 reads CASSLAGVYNEQFF. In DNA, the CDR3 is TGTGCCAGCAGTCTAGCGGGAGTGTACAATGAGCAGTTCTTC.

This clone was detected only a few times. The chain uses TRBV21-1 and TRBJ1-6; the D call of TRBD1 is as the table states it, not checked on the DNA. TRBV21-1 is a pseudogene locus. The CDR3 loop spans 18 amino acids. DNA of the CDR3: TGTGCCAGCAGAGGACAGCTTCCCCGCGGTTGTTATAATTCACCCCTCCACTTT. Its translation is CASRGQLPRGCYNSPLHF.

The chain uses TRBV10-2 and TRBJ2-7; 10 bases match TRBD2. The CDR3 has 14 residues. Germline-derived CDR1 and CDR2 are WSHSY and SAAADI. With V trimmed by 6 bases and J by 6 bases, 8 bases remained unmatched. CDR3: CASRTRLAGVEQYF. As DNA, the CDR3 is TGCGCCAGCAGGACGAGGCTAGCGGGAGTCGAGCAGTACTTC.

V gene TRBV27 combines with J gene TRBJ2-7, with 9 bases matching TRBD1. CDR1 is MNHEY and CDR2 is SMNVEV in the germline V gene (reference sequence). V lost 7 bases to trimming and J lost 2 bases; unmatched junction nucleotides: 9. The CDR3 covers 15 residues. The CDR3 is CASNQRDRATYEQYF. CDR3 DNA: TGTGCCAGCAACCAGAGGGACAGGGCTACCTACGAGCAGTACTTC.